This T cell receptor beta chain was observed in a study of identifying expanded T cells in peripheral blood. Study observations and caveats: Across healthy donors, higher total template counts meant significantly greater approximately two-week count variance.

TCRdb's copy holds only in-frame clones and misses some; the assay was immunoSEQ multiplex PCR. The sample contains over 100,000 clones, roughly 90% of which appear only once. Comments on this clone: The antigen remains unidentified.

During the collection period, no donor immune events like infections were recorded. This sequence was found in a person aged 18 to 70 in good health. The specimen sequenced was blood.

The CDR3 reads CASQTSWGANYGYTF. For the CDR3, the DNA is TGCGCCAGTCAGACGTCGTGGGGAGCTAACTATGGCTACACCTTC. The V call is TRBV5-1, the J call TRBJ1-2; D unresolved. Germline V gene data show CDR1 as SGHRS and CDR2 as YFSETQ. V was shortened by 8 bases and J by 0 bases, with 17 bases between the two germline ends. The length of the CDR3 is 15 residues.